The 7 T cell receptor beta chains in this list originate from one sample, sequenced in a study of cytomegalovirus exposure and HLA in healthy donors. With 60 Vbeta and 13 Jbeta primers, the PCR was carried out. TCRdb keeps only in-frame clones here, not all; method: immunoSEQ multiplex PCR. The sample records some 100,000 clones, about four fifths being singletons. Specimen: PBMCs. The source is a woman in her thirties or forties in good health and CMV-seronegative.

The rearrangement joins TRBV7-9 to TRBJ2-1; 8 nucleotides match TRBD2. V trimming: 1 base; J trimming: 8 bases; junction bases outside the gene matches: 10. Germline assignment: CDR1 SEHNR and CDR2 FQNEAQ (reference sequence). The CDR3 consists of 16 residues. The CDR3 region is CASSLEGGRNTHEQFF. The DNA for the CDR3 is TGTGCCAGCAGCTTAGAAGGCGGGAGGAATACCCATGAGCAGTTCTTC.

The CDR3 reads CASSTTSGFPYNEQFF. The CDR3 DNA reads as TGTGCCAGTAGTACTACTAGCGGGTTTCCCTACAATGAGCAGTTCTTC. V usage is TRBV19 and J usage is TRBJ2-1; 9 bases align to TRBD2. Germline CDR1 and CDR2: LNHDA and SQIVND (reference sequence). The CDR3 consists of 16 residues. The ends lost 4 bases at V and 2 bases at J; junction bases unmatched: 6.

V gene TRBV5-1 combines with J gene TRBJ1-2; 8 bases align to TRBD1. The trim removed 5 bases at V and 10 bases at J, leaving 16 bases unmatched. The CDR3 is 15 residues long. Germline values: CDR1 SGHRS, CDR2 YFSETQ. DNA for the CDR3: TGCGCCAGCAGACCCGGACAGGGAAAAGGAGTCTACTACACCTTC. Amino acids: CASRPGQGKGVYYTF. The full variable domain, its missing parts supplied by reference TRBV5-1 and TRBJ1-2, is KAGVTQTPRYLIKTRGQQVTLSCSPISGHRSVSWYQQTPGQGLQFLFEYFSETQRNKGNFPGRFSGRQFSNSRSEMNVSTLELGDSALYLCASRPGQGKGVYYTFGSGTRLTVV.

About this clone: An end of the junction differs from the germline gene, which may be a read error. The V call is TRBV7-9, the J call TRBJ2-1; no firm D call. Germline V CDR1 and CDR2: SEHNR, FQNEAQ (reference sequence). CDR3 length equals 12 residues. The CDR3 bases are TGTTCCAGCAGCTTTTCAGGAAATGAGCAGTTCTTC. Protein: CSSSFSGNEQFF.

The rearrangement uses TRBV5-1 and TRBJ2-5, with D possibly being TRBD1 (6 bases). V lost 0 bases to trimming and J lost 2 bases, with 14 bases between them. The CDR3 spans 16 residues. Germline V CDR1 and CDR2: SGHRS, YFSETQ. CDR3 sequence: CASSLERGQIQETQYF. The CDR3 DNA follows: TGCGCCAGCAGCTTGGAGCGCGGACAGATTCAAGAGACCCAGTACTTC.

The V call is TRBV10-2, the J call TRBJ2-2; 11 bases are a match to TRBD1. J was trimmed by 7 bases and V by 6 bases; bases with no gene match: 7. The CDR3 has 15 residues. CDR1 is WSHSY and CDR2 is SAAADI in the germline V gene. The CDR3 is CASSPDRGQVGELFF. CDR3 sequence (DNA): TGCGCCAGCAGCCCGGACAGGGGGCAGGTCGGGGAGCTGTTTTTT.

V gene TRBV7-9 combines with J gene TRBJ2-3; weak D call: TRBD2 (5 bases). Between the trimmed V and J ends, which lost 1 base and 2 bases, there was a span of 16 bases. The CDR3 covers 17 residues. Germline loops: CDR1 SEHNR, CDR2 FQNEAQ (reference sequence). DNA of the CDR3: TGTGCCAGCAGCTTAGTTCGTGCCCGGACTCCCACAGATACGCAGTATTTT. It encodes CASSLVRARTPTDTQYF.